A single sample gave rise to the 22 T cell receptor beta chains below, sequenced in a study of T-cell memory formation after mild COVID-19. One entry per CDR3 protein results from TCRdb running MiXCR on the 5' RACE reads. The data hold 350,000 or so distinct CDR3 sequences, with around 13% observed a single time. The sequencing input was PBMCs or a T cell subset sorted from them (not recorded which). Receptor source: a man between 18 and 35 years old who had mild COVID-19 (a few samples of this study predate the infection). Cell type and time point are not known.

The chain is built from TRBV10-3 and TRBJ2-5, with 9 bases aligning to TRBD2. Trimming removed 6 bases from V and 4 bases from J; junction bases left unmatched: 9. The CDR3 is made up of 15 amino acids. The germline V gene encodes CDR1 ENHRY and CDR2 SYGVKD. This CDR3 reads CAISSVAGVPETQYF. The DNA for the CDR3 is TGTGCCATCAGCTCCGTAGCGGGGGTCCCAGAGACCCAGTACTTC.

This clonotype has a handful of counts. The chain combines TRBV25-1 with TRBJ2-3; no reliable D call. The V end lost 3 bases, the J end lost 0 bases, and 4 bases lay between the germline ends. CDR3 length: 13 residues. Germline V lookup: CDR1 MGHDK, CDR2 SYGVNS. CDR3 residues: CASSDGSTDTQYF. Here the CDR3 DNA reads TGTGCCAGCAGTGACGGTAGCACAGATACGCAGTATTTT.

This chain links TRBV6-2 or TRBV6-3 with TRBJ1-5; D possibly corresponds to TRBD1 (5 bases). V was trimmed by 3 bases and J by 0 bases, leaving 9 bases between them. The CDR3 is 15 amino acids. The germline CDR1 and CDR2 sequences are MNHEY and SVGEGT. The CDR3 is CASSYRQYSNQPQHF. In nucleotides, the CDR3 is TGTGCCAGCAGTTATCGACAGTATAGCAATCAGCCCCAGCATTTT.

This clonotype was picked up many times. DNA of the CDR3: TGTGCCAGCAGCCCAGGGGGCTCTGGGGCCAACGTCCTGACTTTC. It yields the protein CASSPGGSGANVLTF. The chain carries TRBV6-2 or TRBV6-3 and TRBJ2-6; 7 bases align to TRBD1. The CDR3 is made up of 15 amino acids. Unmatched junction bases numbered 2, after V lost 6 bases and J lost 0 bases. Germline CDR1 is MNHEY and CDR2 is SVGEGT.

The chain couples TRBV21-1 to TRBJ2-1. TRBV21-1 is described as a pseudogene. The CDR3 contains 14 residues. Here the CDR3 reads CASSKEIRLGSLFF. The CDR3 DNA is TGTGCCAGCAGCAAAGAGATTCGGTTAGGTTCTCTGTTCTTC.

There are a few counts of this clonotype. V and J are TRBV5-1 and TRBJ1-4; D not resolved. Per germline, CDR1 SGHRS and CDR2 YFSETQ. This CDR3 has 18 residues. V lost 5 bases and J 8 bases, leaving 28 bases between the germline ends. The CDR3 DNA sequence: TGCGCCAGCAGAACTGATTTCGGACCGCTGCGCGCGGGAGAAAAACTGTTTTTT. Residues: CASRTDFGPLRAGEKLFF.

In this sample, this clonotype turned up a few times. The chain is built from TRBV7-6 and TRBJ1-1, with a tentative D call TRBD1 (5 bases). Trimming shortened V by 5 bases and J by 5 bases, and 18 bases separated the two germline ends. The CDR3 sequence is 15 residues long. CDR1 is SGHVS, CDR2 FNYEAQ, per germline. The CDR3 spells CASSKKWQRGTEAFF. CDR3 bases: TGTGCCAGCAGCAAGAAGTGGCAGCGGGGGACTGAAGCTTTCTTT.

This clonotype turned up a few times. The rearrangement uses TRBV11-2 and TRBJ2-1; 8 nucleotides match TRBD2. CDR1 SGHAT and CDR2 FQNNGV come from the germline V gene. The trim removed 4 bases at V and 2 bases at J, leaving 7 bases unmatched. This CDR3 is 16 amino acids long. CDR3 protein: CASSSQRGTTYNEQFF. The DNA for the CDR3 is TGTGCCAGCAGCTCACAGCGGGGGACCACCTACAATGAGCAGTTCTTC.

V and J are TRBV11-2 and TRBJ2-5, with TRBD2 identical over 7 bases. This CDR3 has 16 amino acids. Per the germline V gene, CDR1 is SGHAT and CDR2 is FQNNGV. V shed 5 bases, J shed 4 bases, and the junction held 13 bases outside the gene matches. The CDR3 DNA sequence: TGTGCCAGCAGCCCGAGCTCCTGGTGGGGGGGAGAGACCCAGTACTTC. Translating gives CASSPSSWWGGETQYF.

The CDR3 nucleotides read TGTGCCAGCAGCCGGCTAGGGGGCGAGCAGTACTTC. Translated: CASSRLGGEQYF. This chain uses TRBV7-8 with TRBJ2-7, with D perhaps TRBD1 (6 bases). Germline V CDR1 and CDR2: SGHVS, FQNEAQ. This CDR3 is built from 12 residues. The V end was cut by 5 bases, the J end by 6 bases, with 11 bases between. The full variable domain, completed using reference TRBV7-8 and TRBJ2-7, is GAGVSQSPRYKVAKRGQDVALRCDPISGHVSLFWYQQALGQGPEFLTYFQNEAQLDKSGLPSDRFFAERPEGSVSTLKIQRTQQEDSAVYLCASSRLGGEQYFGPGTRLTVT.

The gene calls are TRBV10-3 and TRBJ1-5; no clear D. The germline V gene has CDR1 ENHRY and CDR2 SYGVKD. With 1 base removed from V and 7 bases from J, the gap between germline ends came to 8 bases. The CDR3 spans 13 residues. In nucleotides, the CDR3 is TGTGCCATCAGTGAGTTGGGCACACAGCCCCAGCATTTT. This sequence encodes CAISELGTQPQHF.

This chain joins TRBV11-2 and TRBJ2-3, with TRBD2 matching over 11 bases. With V trimmed by 5 bases and J by 11 bases, 12 bases remained unmatched. Germline assignment: CDR1 SGHAT and CDR2 FQNNGV. The CDR3 consists of 15 residues. The CDR3 DNA reads as TGTGCCAGCAGCCTACTAGCGGGGGCCTCCGAGTTGCAGTATTTT. Its protein is CASSLLAGASELQYF. The full variable domain, in which reference TRBV11-2 and TRBJ2-3 provide the parts outside the CDR3, is EAGVAQSPRYKIIEKRQSVAFWCNPISGHATLYWYQQILGQGPKLLIQFQNNGVVDDSQLPKDRFSAERLKGVDSTLKIQPAKLEDSAVYLCASSLLAGASELQYFGPGTRLTVL.

This clonotype was seen a handful of times. The chain couples TRBV20-1 to TRBJ2-3; 8 nucleotides align to TRBD2. Germline CDR1 and CDR2: DFQATT and SNEGSKA (reference sequence). The CDR3 extends over 12 amino acids. V lost 6 bases, J lost 5 bases, and 4 bases stayed unmatched. CDR3 in amino acids: CSALSGGDTQYF. Written as DNA, the CDR3 is TGCAGTGCCCTAAGCGGGGGAGATACGCAGTATTTT.

This clonotype came up many times. The chain recombines TRBV27 with TRBJ2-7, with TRBD1 as a possible D gene (5 bases). Trimming pared 6 bases from V and 2 bases from J, leaving 17 bases between. Looked up from germline, CDR1 is MNHEY and CDR2 is SMNVEV (reference sequence). The CDR3 extends over 15 amino acids. CDR3 in amino acids: CASSPRAGSPYEQYV. The CDR3 DNA is TGTGCCAGCAGCCCCAGGGCAGGCAGTCCCTACGAGCAGTACGTC.

The V call is TRBV29-1, the J call TRBJ2-3; maybe TRBD2 (6 bases). CDR1 and CDR2 (germline): SQVTM, ANQGSEA. The CDR3 extends over 14 amino acids. The ends were cut back, 7 bases at V and 6 bases at J, with 20 bases in the middle. The chain's CDR3 is CSAQAPGLLDTQYF. The CDR3 DNA reads TGCAGCGCCCAGGCTCCGGGACTCCTTGATACGCAGTATTTT.

This clonotype showed up just a few times. The chain employs TRBV20-1 and TRBJ1-2; no reliable D call. V was cut by 5 bases and J by 4 bases, with 17 bases left in between. The CDR3 runs 14 residues. Looked up from germline, CDR1 is DFQATT and CDR2 is SNEGSKA (reference sequence). The CDR3 reads CSAPDPDDFYGYTF. The CDR3 nucleotides are TGCAGTGCTCCGGATCCAGATGATTTCTATGGCTACACCTTC.

The table lists this clonotype with a few counts. The rearrangement uses TRBV28 and TRBJ2-4; 7 nucleotides match TRBD2. From germline, CDR1 is MDHEN and CDR2 SYDVKM. Germline trimming cut 6 bases from V and 5 bases from J; bases unmatched to any gene: 7. This CDR3 has 14 residues. The CDR3 DNA reads TGTGCCAGCAGCCACCCGGCGGGGGAAAACATTCAGTACTTC. Translation gives CASSHPAGENIQYF.

The chain joins TRBV20-1 to TRBJ1-4; TRBD1 matches 8 bases. This CDR3 region has 14 residues. V was pared by 6 bases and J by 8 bases, with 11 bases of the junction left unmatched. Germline CDR1 reads DFQATT; CDR2 reads SNEGSKA (reference sequence). The CDR3 nucleotides read TGCAGTGCAAACCCAGGGGGCCTGGCCGAAAAACTGTTTTTT. This encodes CSANPGGLAEKLFF.

The rearrangement joins TRBV6-6 to TRBJ1-5; the D gene is possibly TRBD1 (6 bases). The V gene lost 6 bases and the J gene lost 9 bases, with 15 bases spanning the gap. CDR3 length: 13 amino acids. Germline values: CDR1 MNHNY, CDR2 SVGAGI (reference sequence). The CDR3 here is CASSSAGAWPQHF. The CDR3 coding sequence is TGTGCCAGCAGCTCGGCAGGGGCCTGGCCCCAGCATTTT.

This clonotype was found a few times. The chain employs TRBV10-3 and TRBJ1-4; 9 bases are a match to TRBD1. Germline V gives CDR1 ENHRY, CDR2 SYGVKD. The trim removed 6 bases at V and 8 bases at J, leaving 7 bases unmatched. CDR3 length: 14 residues. The CDR3 region is CAISVWTGDEKLFF. CDR3 DNA: TGTGCCATCAGCGTATGGACAGGGGACGAAAAACTGTTTTTT.

This clonotype has more than one count but fewer than ten. The rearrangement joins TRBV6-2 or TRBV6-3 to TRBJ1-4, with D unclear. V was shortened by 4 bases and J by 7 bases, with 16 bases between the two germline ends. The length of the CDR3 is 15 residues. Germline CDR1 reads MNHEY; CDR2 reads SVGEGT. CDR3 in amino acids: CASSSHWTRGEKLFF. As DNA, the CDR3 is TGTGCCAGCAGTTCCCACTGGACCCGAGGTGAAAAACTGTTTTTT.

The gene calls are TRBV5-1 and TRBJ2-2; perhaps TRBD2 as D (6 bases). The CDR3 runs 13 residues. V lost 5 bases and J 7 bases, leaving 12 bases between the germline ends. Germline CDR1 reads SGHRS; CDR2 reads YFSETQ. The CDR3: CASREGSYGELFF. The CDR3 DNA follows: TGCGCCAGCAGGGAGGGGTCTTACGGGGAGCTGTTTTTT.